The 10 T cell receptor beta chains presented below share a single source sample, sequenced in a study of human T cells and chemical hapten exposure. TCRdb independently ran MiXCR on the RACE reads; one entry per CDR3 protein. The sample has 65,000 to 80,000 distinct CDR3 sequences; over 8.5% are singletons. Time point here: healthy volunteer bleed at 6 weeks. Unfractionated whole blood yielded total RNA. The sample comprised whole blood. These receptors were collected from a male donor in good health. Some clones in this sample may be carry-over from other donors' samples.

Worth noting for this clonotype: A much larger clonotype is one base distant, so this may be a read error. V gene TRBV20-1 combines with J gene TRBJ1-4; TRBD1 is a possible D gene (6 bases). V was cut by 5 bases and J by 5 bases, with 21 bases left in between. This CDR3 has 16 residues. CDR1 is DFQATT and CDR2 is SNEGSKA in the germline V gene (reference sequence). The CDR3 loop is CSAGSRGGPGNEKLFF. For the CDR3, the DNA is TGCAGTGCTGGTTCCCGTGGGGGGCCGGGGAATGAAAAACTGTTTTTT.

CDR3 in DNA: TGCAGCGTTGAAGATCGGGGGGGGACGAACACCGGGGAGCTGTTTTTT. It codes for CSVEDRGGTNTGELFF. The chain couples TRBV29-1 to TRBJ2-2; 8 bases map to TRBD2. V dropped 0 bases and J dropped 0; count of bases not matched to a gene: 3. This CDR3 region has 16 residues. Per the germline V gene, CDR1 is SQVTM and CDR2 is ANQGSEA.

At least ten counts were recorded for this clonotype. The chain recombines TRBV12-3 or TRBV12-4 with TRBJ2-7; 9 positions match TRBD1. The V segment lost 8 bases and the J segment 2 bases; nucleotides outside the gene matches: 4. The CDR3 runs to 13 residues. In DNA form, the CDR3 reads TGTGCCAGCTCCAGGACAGGGGCCTACGAGCAGTACTTC. As protein: CASSRTGAYEQYF.

This clonotype was counted only a few times. The genes are TRBV6-5 and TRBJ1-1; no clear D gene. Trimming cost V 9 bases and J 2 bases, with 19 bases left between them. CDR1 is MNHEY, CDR2 SVGAGI, per germline. The CDR3 extends over 15 amino acids. CDR3 residues: CASTVGSLGNTEAFF. DNA of the CDR3: TGTGCCAGTACAGTGGGATCTCTCGGAAACACTGAAGCTTTCTTT.

The chain recombines TRBV2 with TRBJ1-4, with 10 bases aligning to TRBD1. The CDR3 extends over 16 amino acids. CDR1 and CDR2 (germline): SNHLY, FYNNEI. V lost 4 bases and J lost 0; bases outside the gene matches: 2. CDR3 sequence reads: CASSGGTGATNEKLFF. DNA for the CDR3: TGTGCCAGCAGTGGTGGGACAGGGGCAACTAATGAAAAACTGTTTTTT.

This chain connects TRBV11-1 to TRBJ2-4; 8 nucleotides line up with TRBD2. The CDR3 loop spans 15 amino acids. V shed 5 bases, J shed 7 bases, and the junction held 10 bases outside the gene matches. The germline gives CDR1 SGHAT, CDR2 FQDESV (reference sequence). CDR3 protein: CASSAGTSFSNIQYF. In nucleotides, the CDR3 is TGTGCCAGCAGCGCCGGGACTAGTTTCTCGAACATTCAGTACTTC.

This clonotype appeared a few times. CDR3 amino acids: CASSLDSYTEAFF. The CDR3 DNA reads TGTGCCAGCAGCTTAGACAGTTACACTGAAGCTTTCTTT. The chain joins TRBV7-2 to TRBJ1-1; D not resolved. Germline assignment: CDR1 SGHTA and CDR2 FQGNSA. The V end was cut by 1 base, the J end by 3 bases, with 6 bases between. This CDR3 contains 13 residues.

This clonotype was counted a few times. The J gene is TRBJ2-1, the V gene TRBV2; D remains ambiguous. This CDR3 has 13 residues. The V end lost 6 bases, the J end lost 5 bases, and 11 bases lay between the germline ends. The germline gives CDR1 SNHLY, CDR2 FYNNEI. Here the CDR3 reads CASSADEDNEQFF. In DNA, the CDR3 is TGTGCCAGCAGCGCAGACGAGGACAATGAGCAGTTCTTC.

This clonotype was seen more than once but under ten times. The J gene is TRBJ1-4, the V gene TRBV7-2; perhaps TRBD1 as D (6 bases). Between the trimmed V and J ends, which lost 4 bases and 0 bases, there was a span of 12 bases. This CDR3 is built from 16 residues. In germline, CDR1 is SGHTA, CDR2 FQGNSA. CDR3 loop: CASSSAAGATNEKLFF. CDR3 in DNA: TGTGCCAGCAGCTCCGCGGCAGGGGCAACTAATGAAAAACTGTTTTTT. The variable domain in full, completed from reference TRBV7-2 and TRBJ1-4, reads GAGVSQSPSNKVTEKGKDVELRCDPISGHTALYWYRQSLGQGLEFLIYFQGNSAPDKSGLPSDRFSAERTGGSVSTLTIQRTQQEDSAVYLCASSSAAGATNEKLFFGSGTQLSVL.

This clonotype was recorded a few times. This chain links TRBV5-1 with TRBJ2-5, with a tentative D call TRBD1 (5 bases). Germline assignment: CDR1 SGHRS and CDR2 YFSETQ. CDR3 length equals 15 residues. V lost 1 base and J lost 1, with 11 bases in between. CDR3 sequence reads: CASSLRQGTQETQYF. The CDR3, as DNA: TGCGCCAGCAGCTTGCGGCAGGGAACCCAAGAGACCCAGTACTTC.